Each of the 23 T cell receptor beta chains below was sequenced from the same sample in a study of T cell clonotyping in hematopoietic cell transplantation. TCRdb's table, derived via immunoSEQ multiplex PCR, lists solely in-frame clones and lacks some. The table has just under 20,000 clones, roughly 84% seen once. Sequencing was carried out using peripheral blood mononuclear cells. All receptors come from a man in his fifties or sixties in good health. Some clones in this sample may be carry-over from other donors' samples.

The chain has TRBV7-6 and TRBJ2-7; no firm D call. The CDR3 runs to 11 residues. Deletions cut 4 bases from V and 8 bases from J, with 9 bases between. CDR1 is SGHVS, CDR2 FNYEAQ, per germline. The DNA of the CDR3 is TGTGCCAGCAGCTCCAGCCGGCAGCAGTACTTC. It is translated as CASSSSRQQYF.

The CDR3 DNA reads TGTGCCAGCAGCTTAGGACACTACACAGATACGCAGTATTTT. This encodes CASSLGHYTDTQYF. The rearrangement joins TRBV11-3 to TRBJ2-3; D gene unclear. Trimming shortened V by 1 base and J by 2 bases, and 7 bases separated the two germline ends. Germline V gene sequence: CDR1 SGHNT, CDR2 YENEEA. The CDR3 extends over 14 amino acids.

This clone was detected only a few times. The chain carries TRBV6-5 and TRBJ1-5; D remains ambiguous. The CDR3 is 13 residues long. Per germline, CDR1 MNHEY and CDR2 SVGAGI. Trimming left V 5 bases short and J 6 bases short, with 11 bases between. This CDR3 reads CASSDSRSQPQHF. The CDR3 DNA reads TGTGCCAGCAGTGATTCGAGGAGTCAGCCCCAGCATTTT.

The sample holds a few counts of this clone. The chain is built from TRBV21-1 and TRBJ2-5; the table's D call, TRBD2, has no DNA check behind it. TRBV21-1 is a listed pseudogene. The CDR3 length is 19 residues. CDR3 nucleotide sequence: TGTGCCAGCAGCAAACCGGGACTAGCGGGAGTCGGAAGGGCAGAGACCCAGTACTTC. This codes for CASSKPGLAGVGRAETQYF.

The V call is TRBV10-3, the J call TRBJ1-2; the match to TRBD1 covers 9 bases. The trim removed 2 bases at V and 7 bases at J, leaving 5 bases unmatched. The CDR3 covers 14 residues. Germline V CDR1 and CDR2: ENHRY, SYGVKD. Written as DNA, the CDR3 is TGTGCCATCAGTGAGGGGACAGGGCAGGGTGGCTACACCTTC. Amino acid sequence: CAISEGTGQGGYTF.

The V gene is TRBV27, the J gene TRBJ2-1, with D hard to call. The CDR3 runs to 16 residues. V lost 5 bases, J lost 0 bases, and 14 bases lay in between. Germline CDR1 and CDR2: MNHEY and SMNVEV (reference sequence). The CDR3 sequence: CASSPFRESSYNEQFF. In DNA, the CDR3 is TGTGCCAGCAGTCCCTTTAGGGAAAGCTCCTACAATGAGCAGTTCTTC.

Only one count was recorded for this clone. V is TRBV30 and J is TRBJ2-1; D call uncertain. Trimming removed 7 bases at V and 5 bases at J, with 15 bases between. Germline V gene sequence: CDR1 GTSNPN, CDR2 SVGIG (reference sequence). The CDR3 loop spans 13 amino acids. The CDR3 DNA is TGTGCCTCGAGCAGGAGTGTTGACAATGAGCAGTTCTTC. Its translation: CASSRSVDNEQFF.

This chain connects TRBV7-9 to TRBJ2-7, with D tentatively TRBD2 (6 bases). The V gene's germline CDR1 is SEHNR and CDR2 FQNEAQ (reference sequence). CDR3 length equals 14 residues. V was clipped by 2 bases and J by 0 bases, with 8 bases between them. The chain's CDR3 is CASSLTEGSYEQYF. The CDR3 region has the DNA TGTGCCAGCAGCTTAACGGAGGGCTCCTACGAGCAGTACTTC.

This clone appeared a few times. The chain recombines TRBV18 with TRBJ1-1; D is unclear. This CDR3 has 13 residues. Per germline, CDR1 KGHSH and CDR2 LQKENI. V lost 1 base, J lost 1 base, and 4 bases lay in between. The CDR3 loop is CASSPRQNTEAFF. The CDR3 DNA is TGTGCCAGCTCACCACGACAGAACACTGAAGCTTTCTTT.

This clone appeared once. This chain uses TRBV4-1 with TRBJ2-1; D unresolved. The CDR3 is 17 residues long. Trimming removed 0 bases from V and 0 bases from J, with 12 bases in between. Germline loops: CDR1 MGHRA, CDR2 YSYEKL. DNA for the CDR3: TGCGCCAGCAGCCAAGATCGTTACCCGAGCTCCTACAATGAGCAGTTCTTC. It codes for CASSQDRYPSSYNEQFF.

CDR3 protein: CASSSDLAGVNEQYF. Written as DNA, the CDR3 is TGTGCCAGCAGCTCCGATTTAGCGGGAGTCAACGAGCAGTACTTC. The chain carries TRBV7-2 and TRBJ2-7; 9 bases align to TRBD2. Germline CDR1 SGHTA, CDR2 FQGNSA. The CDR3 is 15 residues long. V shed 4 bases, J shed 5 bases, and the junction held 9 bases outside the gene matches.

J is TRBJ1-2 and V is TRBV15; D is ambiguous. The V end was cut by 0 bases, the J end by 8 bases, with 7 bases between. Germline V CDR1 and CDR2: LNHNV, YYDKDF (reference sequence). This CDR3 region has 12 residues. The DNA of the CDR3 is TGTGCCACCAGCAGAGATGGAATGGGCTACACCTTC. Its protein product is CATSRDGMGYTF.

This chain connects TRBV6-4 to TRBJ1-1; D is unclear. Germline V CDR1 and CDR2: MRHNA, SNTAGT. The CDR3 covers 13 residues. Trimming pared 2 bases from V and 1 base from J, leaving 5 bases between. The CDR3 loop is CASSDIPNTEAFF. The CDR3 region has the DNA TGTGCCAGCAGTGACATCCCGAACACTGAAGCTTTCTTT.

The gene calls are TRBV11-2 and TRBJ1-4; unclear D gene. V was cut by 2 bases and J by 7 bases, with 17 bases left in between. The germline V gene encodes CDR1 SGHAT and CDR2 FQNNGV. The CDR3 length is 16 residues. The CDR3 DNA reads TGTGCCAGCAGCTTATTGGTCGGCCCCGGTACTGAAAAACTGTTTTTT. Protein product: CASSLLVGPGTEKLFF.

In this sample, this clone turned up a few times. The V gene is TRBV19, the J gene TRBJ1-2; D is undetermined. The CDR3 extends over 10 amino acids. CDR1 LNHDA and CDR2 SQIVND come from the germline V gene (reference sequence). The CDR3 DNA reads as TGTGCTACAGAGAGCTATGGCTACACCTTC. Translated, it gives CATESYGYTF.

Note on this clone: The junction departs from the called germline gene at one end, perhaps through a read error. The chain recombines TRBV7-2 with TRBJ1-5; 8 bases are shared with TRBD1. CDR3 size: 14 residues. Germline CDR1 SGHTA, CDR2 FQGNSA. The CDR3 sequence: CASSSTGGTQPRHF. The CDR3 DNA follows: TGTGCCAGCAGCTCCACAGGGGGGACTCAGCCCCGGCATTTT.

J is TRBJ1-2 and V is TRBV6-4, with D hard to call. The CDR3 sequence is 15 residues long. The ends were cut back, 0 bases at V and 0 bases at J, with 8 bases in the middle. The germline V gene encodes CDR1 MRHNA and CDR2 SNTAGT. The CDR3 nucleotides are TGTGCCAGCAGTGACTCCGCTGACGCTAACTATGGCTACACCTTC. Protein: CASSDSADANYGYTF.

V and J are TRBV6-6 and TRBJ2-1; no firm D call. The V gene's germline CDR1 is MNHNY and CDR2 SVGAGI (reference sequence). Trimming took 6 bases from V and 7 from J, leaving 10 bases between them. The CDR3 is made up of 12 amino acids. The CDR3, as DNA: TGTGCCAGCAGCCTGGATAGTAATGAGCAGTTCTTC. Its protein product is CASSLDSNEQFF.

This clone was observed a handful of times. The chain couples TRBV7-6 to TRBJ1-2, with a weak D call TRBD1 (5 bases). The CDR3 extends over 14 amino acids. CDR1 SGHVS and CDR2 FNYEAQ come from the germline V gene. With 5 bases removed from V and 8 bases from J, the gap between germline ends came to 18 bases. The CDR3 DNA follows: TGTGCCAGCAGCCCCGACGGGGGGACCATCGGCTACACCTTC. Translating gives CASSPDGGTIGYTF.

The rearrangement joins TRBV9 to TRBJ2-2, with no clear D. Germline V gives CDR1 SGDLS, CDR2 YYNGEE. The CDR3 has 16 residues. The V and J ends lost 0 bases and 0 bases respectively, with 9 bases between them. The CDR3 loop reads CASSVVGLANTGELFF. The DNA for the CDR3 is TGTGCCAGCAGCGTAGTAGGTCTCGCGAACACCGGGGAGCTGTTTTTT.

The chain has TRBV29-1 and TRBJ2-7, with 8 bases aligning to TRBD2. This CDR3 has 14 amino acids. The J segment lost 0 bases and the V segment lost 4 bases, leaving 5 bases of the junction unmatched. CDR1 and CDR2 (germline): SQVTM, ANQGSEA. Here the CDR3 DNA reads TGCAGCGTTGTCCTAGCGGGCAACTCCTACGAGCAGTACTTC. As protein: CSVVLAGNSYEQYF.

The rearrangement links TRBV7-2 to TRBJ2-5, with 11 bases matching TRBD2. Germline V gene lookup returns CDR1 SGHTA and CDR2 FQGNSA. V dropped 5 bases and J dropped 4; count of bases not matched to a gene: 9. The CDR3 contains 16 residues. The CDR3 region is CASSANSGGAGETQYF. CDR3 coding DNA: TGTGCCAGCAGCGCCAATAGCGGGGGGGCCGGAGAGACCCAGTACTTC.

This chain joins TRBV6-6 and TRBJ1-1, with D unclear. Germline assignment: CDR1 MNHNY and CDR2 SVGAGI (reference sequence). This CDR3 is built from 14 residues. V shed 6 bases and J shed 5 bases, with 16 bases lying between them. CDR3 loop: CASSPRGSGTEAFF. The CDR3 DNA reads TGTGCCAGCAGCCCCCGGGGAAGTGGGACTGAAGCTTTCTTT.